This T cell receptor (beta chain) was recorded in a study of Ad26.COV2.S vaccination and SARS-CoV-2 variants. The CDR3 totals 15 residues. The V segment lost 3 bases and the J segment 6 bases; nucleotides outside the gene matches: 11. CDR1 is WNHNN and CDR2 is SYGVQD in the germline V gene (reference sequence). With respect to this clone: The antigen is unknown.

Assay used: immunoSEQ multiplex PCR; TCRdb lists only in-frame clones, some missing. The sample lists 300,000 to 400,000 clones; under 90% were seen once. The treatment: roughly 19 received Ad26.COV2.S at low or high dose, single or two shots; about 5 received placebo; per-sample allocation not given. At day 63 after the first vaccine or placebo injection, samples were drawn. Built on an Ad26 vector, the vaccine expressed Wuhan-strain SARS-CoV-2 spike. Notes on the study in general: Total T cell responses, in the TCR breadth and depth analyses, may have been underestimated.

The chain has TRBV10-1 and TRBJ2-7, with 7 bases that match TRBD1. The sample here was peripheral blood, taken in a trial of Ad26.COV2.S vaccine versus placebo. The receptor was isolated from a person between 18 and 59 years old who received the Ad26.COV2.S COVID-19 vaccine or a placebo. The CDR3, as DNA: TGCGCCAGCAGTGATAGACAGGGAATTTTGGGCGAGCAGTACTTC. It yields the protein CASSDRQGILGEQYF.